This T cell receptor beta chain was recovered during a study of T-cell reconstitution after alpha-beta-depleted transplantation in children. Unique molecular identifiers tagged the TCRbeta library. TCRdb used MiXCR to reprocess the PCR reads, holding one entry per CDR3 protein. Here the sample spans about 260,000 distinct CDR3 sequences, just under 8.5% being singletons. Germline loops: CDR1 SSHAT, CDR2 FNYEAQ (reference sequence). There are 14 residues in the CDR3. Trimming stripped 2 bases from V and 4 bases from J, with 8 bases between. This clonotype was counted many times. The sample in question was PBMCs, mostly from graft donor cells, obtained 180 days after TCRalphabeta/CD19-depleted stem cell transplant. This chain connects TRBV7-7 to TRBJ2-2; D is undetermined. The TCR sequence derives from a male patient younger than 18 who had a stem cell transplant for acute lymphoblastic leukemia, so the T cells may come from the graft donor. The CDR3 DNA follows: TGTGCCAGCAGCTTATCCCTGGCCACCGGGGAGCTGTTTTTT. Its protein is CASSLSLATGELFF.